The clone carrying this T cell receptor (beta chain) has a single count. Its antigen is unknown. Sample time point: blood 2 weeks post-SBRT. Treatment: 15 Gy SBRT to primary tumor, nephrectomy 4 weeks later. Blood was sampled at baseline, 2 weeks and 4 weeks after SBRT. Clear cell pathology was present in this patient's renal cell carcinoma. Assay used: immunoSEQ multiplex PCR; TCRdb lists only in-frame clones, some missing. Of some 120,000 clones in the sample, over 75% were seen once. Germline V gene lookup returns CDR1 SGHAT and CDR2 FQNNGV. Trimming at V came to 4 bases and at J to 5 bases, leaving 10 bases not matched to a gene. This CDR3 has 15 residues. The data derive from a study of radiation and T cells in renal cell carcinoma. Study-wide points: Top tumor clonotypes rose in blood 2 weeks post-radiation, then contracted. Pretreatment tumor biopsies were lacking, so baseline clonotypes are unknown.

The chain uses TRBV11-2 and TRBJ1-1; 7 bases map to TRBD1. The source material was blood, sampled from a patient whose treatment included radiotherapy and nephrectomy. The clonotype was recovered from a woman aged 55-70 years with renal cell carcinoma. DNA of the CDR3: TGTGCCAGCAGCTCTCCTCGACAGGGAGGGACTGAAGCTTTCTTT. Its translation: CASSSPRQGGTEAFF. Based on the CDR3 plus reference TRBV11-2 and TRBJ1-1, the full variable domain is EAGVAQSPRYKIIEKRQSVAFWCNPISGHATLYWYQQILGQGPKLLIQFQNNGVVDDSQLPKDRFSAERLKGVDSTLKIQPAKLEDSAVYLCASSSPRQGGTEAFFGQGTRLTVV.